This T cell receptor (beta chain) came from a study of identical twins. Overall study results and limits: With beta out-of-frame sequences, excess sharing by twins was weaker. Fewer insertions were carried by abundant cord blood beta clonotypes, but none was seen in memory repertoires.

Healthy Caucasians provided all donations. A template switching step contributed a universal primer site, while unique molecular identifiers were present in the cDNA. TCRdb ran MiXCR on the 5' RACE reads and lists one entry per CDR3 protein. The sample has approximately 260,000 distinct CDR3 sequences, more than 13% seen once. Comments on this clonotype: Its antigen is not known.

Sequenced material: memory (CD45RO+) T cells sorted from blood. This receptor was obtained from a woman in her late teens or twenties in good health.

In DNA, the CDR3 is TGTGCCAGCAGTGGGACCCTAACTCTAGATACGCAGTATTTT. It yields the protein CASSGTLTLDTQYF. This chain links TRBV6-1 with TRBJ2-3, with unresolved D. This CDR3 has 14 residues. With 4 bases removed from V and 5 bases from J, the gap between germline ends came to 13 bases. Germline-derived CDR1 and CDR2 are MNHNS and SASEGT.